These T cell receptor beta chains were read from a single sample in a study of cytomegalovirus exposure and HLA in healthy donors. Repertoires were generated with immunoSEQ multiplex PCR, while TCRdb's copy carries only in-frame clones and drops some. The sample table sets out some 89,000 clones. The sequenced material came from PBMCs. These receptor sequences come from a woman aged 30 to 39 in good health and CMV-seronegative. CDR3s leave out the opening cysteine and the closing phenylalanine or tryptophan.

V gene,CDR3 protein
TRBV10-1,ASDTRTEAF
TRBV29-1,SVEGLAFLQETQY
TRBV7-8,ASSPSSYEQY
TRBV19,ATTQGGETQY
TRBV27,ASSGEDRFISYEQY
TRBV7-8,ASSFFPFGEGLAGANVLT
TRBV5-1,ASSLETDQPQH
TRBV4-1,ASSQGQDYNQPQH
TRBV4-2,ASSQVYMNTEAF
TRBV7-3,ASSQGGTEAF
TRBV7-9,ASSEHYNEKLF
TRBV5-4,ASSSDSTTYEQY